Listed here are 3 T cell receptor beta chains from one sample, sequenced in a study of control samples from healthy donors and cancer patients. The method was immunoSEQ multiplex PCR; TCRdb's version includes in-frame clones alone and lacks a portion of them. The repertoire has about 140,000 clones, 91% of them found once; the top ten carry 3% to 4%. Sequenced input: blood. These receptors came from a man in his thirties or forties in good health.

The V gene is TRBV9, the J gene TRBJ2-1, with D perhaps TRBD2 (7 bases). Trimming took off 0 bases at V and 10 bases at J, with 20 bases between the two ends. The CDR3 is 16 residues long. The germline V gene encodes CDR1 SGDLS and CDR2 YYNGEE. CDR3 loop: CASSVVSGGALQEQFF. CDR3 nucleotide sequence: TGTGCCAGCAGCGTAGTAAGTGGGGGGGCCCTTCAGGAGCAGTTCTTC.

This chain connects TRBV7-6 to TRBJ2-1, with 10 bases that match TRBD2. V trimming: 3 bases; J trimming: 2 bases; junction bases outside the gene matches: 4. Germline V CDR1 and CDR2: SGHVS, FNYEAQ. The length of the CDR3 is 16 residues. CDR3 DNA sequence: TGTGCCAGCAGCTTTTCTAGCGGGGGAACCTACAATGAGCAGTTCTTC. Translating gives CASSFSSGGTYNEQFF.

The chain is built from TRBV29-1 and TRBJ1-2, with 7 bases matching TRBD1. V lost 4 bases and J lost 2; bases outside the gene matches: 4. Per the germline V gene, CDR1 is SQVTM and CDR2 is ANQGSEA. This CDR3 is built from 13 residues. The CDR3: CSVATGRNYGYTF. The CDR3 DNA is TGCAGCGTTGCGACAGGGAGGAACTATGGCTACACCTTC.